These T cell receptor beta chains were read from a single sample in a study of blood T cell repertoires in COVID-19. Assay: immunoSEQ multiplex PCR; the TCRdb copy retains only in-frame clones and omits some. The table has roughly 49,000 clones, approximately 93% seen once. The sequencing input was peripheral blood. The receptors were sampled from a man in his 60s with COVID-19, enrolled during active disease. Both conserved end residues are part of each CDR3. A D gene is named only where the DNA matches it firmly. Only some rows state a clone size, as once, few, many or a class for expanded clones.

d_gene: NA
j_gene: TRBJ1-2
abundance: NA
v_gene: TRBV7-3
CDR3aa: CASSQNARAYGYTF
CDR3nt: TGTGCCAGCAGCCAAAATGCCCGCGCCTATGGCTACACCTTC

d_gene: TRBD1
j_gene: TRBJ2-5
abundance: NA
v_gene: TRBV28
CDR3aa: CASSLGTGWQETQYF
CDR3nt: TGTGCCAGCAGTTTAGGGACAGGTTGGCAAGAGACCCAGTACTTC

d_gene: TRBD2
j_gene: TRBJ2-1
abundance: NA
v_gene: TRBV2
CDR3aa: CASSNKRGELYEQFF
CDR3nt: TGTGCCAGCAGTAACAAGCGGGGGGAGCTATATGAGCAGTTCTTC

d_gene: TRBD2
j_gene: TRBJ2-7
abundance: NA
v_gene: TRBV5-8
CDR3aa: CASSSEGRAYSYEQYF
CDR3nt: TGTGCCAGCAGCTCCGAGGGGAGGGCTTACTCCTACGAGCAGTACTTC

d_gene: TRBD1
j_gene: TRBJ1-2
abundance: NA
v_gene: TRBV29-1
CDR3aa: CSVGAGGVYGYTF
CDR3nt: TGCAGCGTCGGAGCAGGGGGCGTCTATGGCTACACCTTC

d_gene: TRBD1
j_gene: TRBJ2-7
abundance: NA
v_gene: TRBV7-2
CDR3aa: CASSPRTGNYEQYF
CDR3nt: TGTGCCAGCAGCCCTAGGACAGGAAACTACGAGCAGTACTTC

d_gene: NA
j_gene: TRBJ2-7
abundance: NA
v_gene: TRBV6-2/TRBV6-3
CDR3aa: CASSYGGINEQYF
CDR3nt: TGTGCCAGCAGTTACGGGGGGATCAACGAGCAGTACTTC

d_gene: TRBD1
j_gene: TRBJ1-1
abundance: once
v_gene: TRBV10-3
CDR3aa: CATRGTGRRTEAFF
CDR3nt: TGTGCCACCCGAGGGACAGGGAGACGGACTGAAGCTTTCTTT

d_gene: NA
j_gene: TRBJ2-7
abundance: once
v_gene: TRBV28
CDR3aa: CASSFYLGGTAYEQYF
CDR3nt: TGTGCCAGCAGTTTTTACCTTGGAGGGACAGCATACGAGCAGTACTTC

d_gene: TRBD1
j_gene: TRBJ2-7
abundance: NA
v_gene: TRBV5-4
CDR3aa: CASSLAGTGAYEQYF
CDR3nt: TGTGCCAGCAGCTTAGCCGGGACAGGGGCCTACGAGCAGTACTTC

d_gene: TRBD2
j_gene: TRBJ2-5
abundance: NA
v_gene: TRBV24-1
CDR3aa: CATSRGTSGKGGETQYF
CDR3nt: TGTGCCACCAGCCGCGGCACTAGCGGGAAAGGTGGAGAGACCCAGTACTTC

d_gene: TRBD1
j_gene: TRBJ1-1
abundance: NA
v_gene: TRBV9
CDR3aa: CASSVSPETGLDTEAFF
CDR3nt: TGTGCCAGCAGCGTCAGCCCCGAGACAGGGTTGGACACTGAAGCTTTCTTT

d_gene: TRBD1
j_gene: TRBJ2-7
abundance: NA
v_gene: TRBV15
CDR3aa: CATSRARTGVAYEQYF
CDR3nt: TGTGCCACCAGCAGAGCGCGTACAGGGGTCGCCTACGAGCAGTACTTC

d_gene: TRBD1
j_gene: TRBJ1-1
abundance: once
v_gene: TRBV10-3
CDR3aa: CAVRDSMNTEAFF
CDR3nt: TGTGCCGTCCGGGACAGTATGAACACTGAAGCTTTCTTT

d_gene: TRBD1
j_gene: TRBJ1-6
abundance: once
v_gene: TRBV2
CDR3aa: CASSPRTGGGSPLHF
CDR3nt: TGTGCCAGCAGTCCTAGGACAGGGGGCGGTTCACCCCTCCACTTT

d_gene: TRBD2
j_gene: TRBJ2-1
abundance: NA
v_gene: TRBV3-1/TRBV3-2
CDR3aa: CASSQGTSGGQNEQFF
CDR3nt: TGTGCCAGCAGCCAGGGGACTAGCGGGGGGCAAAATGAGCAGTTCTTC

d_gene: NA
j_gene: TRBJ1-2
abundance: NA
v_gene: TRBV30
CDR3aa: CAWSVQAGYTF
CDR3nt: TGTGCCTGGAGTGTACAGGCTGGCTACACCTTC

d_gene: NA
j_gene: TRBJ1-3
abundance: once
v_gene: TRBV5-1
CDR3aa: CASSLLPSSGNTIYF
CDR3nt: TGCGCCAGCAGCTTGTTGCCGAGCTCTGGAAACACCATATATTTT

d_gene: TRBD1
j_gene: TRBJ2-7
abundance: NA
v_gene: TRBV4-3
CDR3aa: CASSQTPGTGVGEQYF
CDR3nt: TGCGCCAGCAGCCAAACCCCCGGGACAGGGGTCGGCGAGCAGTACTTC

d_gene: NA
j_gene: TRBJ2-5
abundance: NA
v_gene: TRBV7-2
CDR3aa: CASSRNTWTGRGETQYF
CDR3nt: TGTGCCAGCAGCCGTAATACATGGACAGGGAGGGGAGAGACCCAGTACTTC

d_gene: NA
j_gene: TRBJ1-4
abundance: once
v_gene: TRBV19
CDR3aa: CASSTQGKGAPEKLFF
CDR3nt: TGTGCCAGTAGTACCCAGGGTAAGGGTGCACCTGAAAAACTGTTTTTT

d_gene: TRBD1
j_gene: TRBJ1-6
abundance: few
v_gene: TRBV30
CDR3aa: CAWSLSGQGLPLHF
CDR3nt: TGTGCCTGGAGTTTATCGGGACAGGGGCTACCCCTCCACTTT

d_gene: TRBD1
j_gene: TRBJ1-2
abundance: NA
v_gene: TRBV29-1
CDR3aa: CSVYPGQGGDGYTF
CDR3nt: TGCAGCGTTTACCCTGGACAGGGGGGAGATGGCTACACCTTC

d_gene: NA
j_gene: TRBJ2-7
abundance: NA
v_gene: TRBV6-5
CDR3aa: CASIDIGLYEQYF
CDR3nt: TGTGCCAGCATAGACATTGGCCTCTACGAGCAGTACTTC

d_gene: NA
j_gene: TRBJ2-2
abundance: NA
v_gene: TRBV5-1
CDR3aa: CASSRTTGELFF
CDR3nt: TGCGCCAGCAGTAGGACTACCGGGGAGCTGTTTTTT

d_gene: TRBD1
j_gene: TRBJ2-1
abundance: NA
v_gene: TRBV27
CDR3aa: CASSPGTGGLEQFF
CDR3nt: TGTGCCAGCAGTCCCGGGACAGGGGGCCTTGAGCAGTTCTTC

d_gene: NA
j_gene: TRBJ2-7
abundance: once
v_gene: TRBV18
CDR3aa: CASSPGGGSSSYEQYF
CDR3nt: TGTGCCAGCTCTCCAGGGGGCGGGAGTAGCTCCTACGAGCAGTACTTC

d_gene: TRBD2
j_gene: TRBJ2-5
abundance: NA
v_gene: TRBV20-1
CDR3aa: CSASSAGGIPGNQETQYF
CDR3nt: TGCAGTGCTAGTTCCGCGGGAGGGATTCCGGGAAACCAAGAGACCCAGTACTTC

d_gene: NA
j_gene: TRBJ1-5
abundance: NA
v_gene: TRBV5-1
CDR3aa: CASSSGEGIGNQPQHF
CDR3nt: TGCGCCAGCAGTTCCGGGGAGGGCATTGGCAATCAGCCCCAGCATTTT

d_gene: TRBD1
j_gene: TRBJ2-2
abundance: NA
v_gene: TRBV19
CDR3aa: CASSETGGGAGELFF
CDR3nt: TGTGCCAGTAGTGAGACAGGGGGCGGTGCCGGGGAGCTGTTTTTT

d_gene: TRBD2
j_gene: TRBJ2-3
abundance: NA
v_gene: TRBV19
CDR3aa: CASRQGGGGARTDTQYF
CDR3nt: TGTGCCAGTAGACAAGGGGGCGGGGGGGCCAGAACAGATACGCAGTATTTT

d_gene: NA
j_gene: TRBJ1-3
abundance: NA
v_gene: TRBV14
CDR3aa: CASSQLMTSGNTIYF
CDR3nt: TGTGCCAGCAGCCAACTGATGACTTCGGGAAACACCATATATTTT

d_gene: NA
j_gene: TRBJ1-2
abundance: once
v_gene: TRBV7-2
CDR3aa: CASSLAHRGSNGYTF
CDR3nt: TGTGCCAGCAGCTTAGCGCATCGGGGGAGCAATGGCTACACCTTC

d_gene: NA
j_gene: TRBJ2-3
abundance: NA
v_gene: TRBV21-1
CDR3aa: CASSPLAGGPDTQYF
CDR3nt: TGTGCCAGCAGTCCTCTAGCGGGAGGCCCAGATACGCAGTATTTT

d_gene: TRBD2
j_gene: TRBJ2-3
abundance: NA
v_gene: TRBV5-1
CDR3aa: CASSPTSGGSTDTQYF
CDR3nt: TGCGCCAGCAGCCCGACTAGCGGGGGAAGCACAGATACGCAGTATTTT

d_gene: NA
j_gene: TRBJ2-1
abundance: NA
v_gene: TRBV18
CDR3aa: CASSPSDNEQFF
CDR3nt: TGTGCCAGCTCACCGTCGGACAATGAGCAGTTCTTC

d_gene: NA
j_gene: TRBJ2-3
abundance: once
v_gene: TRBV28
CDR3aa: CASTPAGSTDTQYF
CDR3nt: TGTGCCAGCACCCCCGCGGGAAGCACAGATACGCAGTATTTT

d_gene: TRBD2
j_gene: TRBJ2-7
abundance: NA
v_gene: TRBV18
CDR3aa: CAFPPKRGLADEQYF
CDR3nt: TGTGCCTTTCCCCCCAAGAGGGGACTAGCCGACGAGCAGTACTTC

d_gene: TRBD2
j_gene: TRBJ2-1
abundance: NA
v_gene: TRBV5-4
CDR3aa: CASSLVAGSYNEQFF
CDR3nt: TGTGCCAGCAGCTTGGTAGCGGGGTCCTACAATGAGCAGTTCTTC

d_gene: TRBD2
j_gene: TRBJ2-3
abundance: NA
v_gene: TRBV3-1/TRBV3-2
CDR3aa: CASSQPSGRVADTQYF
CDR3nt: TGTGCCAGCAGCCAGCCTAGCGGGAGGGTCGCAGATACGCAGTATTTT

d_gene: TRBD1
j_gene: TRBJ1-2
abundance: NA
v_gene: TRBV19
CDR3aa: CASSTGQGRISVGYTF
CDR3nt: TGTGCCAGTAGTACCGGACAGGGACGGATTAGTGTAGGCTACACCTTC

d_gene: TRBD1
j_gene: TRBJ1-4
abundance: NA
v_gene: TRBV5-1
CDR3aa: CASSLGGQSTNEKLFF
CDR3nt: TGCGCCAGCAGCTTGGGGGGACAGTCAACTAATGAAAAACTGTTTTTT

d_gene: NA
j_gene: TRBJ1-1
abundance: NA
v_gene: TRBV30
CDR3aa: CAWRRRANTEAFF
CDR3nt: TGTGCCTGGAGGCGGAGAGCGAACACTGAAGCTTTCTTT

d_gene: TRBD1
j_gene: TRBJ1-1
abundance: NA
v_gene: TRBV6-5
CDR3aa: CASSPTGVTEAFF
CDR3nt: TGTGCCAGCAGCCCCACAGGGGTCACTGAAGCTTTCTTT

d_gene: TRBD1
j_gene: TRBJ1-1
abundance: NA
v_gene: TRBV5-6
CDR3aa: CASSSTGANTEAFF
CDR3nt: TGTGCCAGCAGCTCCACAGGGGCGAACACTGAAGCTTTCTTT

d_gene: NA
j_gene: TRBJ2-3
abundance: NA
v_gene: TRBV19
CDR3aa: CASTWSDTQYF
CDR3nt: TGTGCCAGCACTTGGTCAGATACGCAGTATTTT

d_gene: TRBD1
j_gene: TRBJ1-5
abundance: NA
v_gene: TRBV19
CDR3aa: CASTQRGTAFPSNQPQHF
CDR3nt: TGTGCCAGTACCCAGAGAGGGACAGCATTTCCTAGCAATCAGCCCCAGCATTTT

d_gene: TRBD2
j_gene: TRBJ2-7
abundance: NA
v_gene: TRBV29-1
CDR3aa: CSVNRLAANEQYF
CDR3nt: TGCAGCGTTAACCGACTAGCGGCGAACGAGCAGTACTTC

d_gene: TRBD1
j_gene: TRBJ2-1
abundance: NA
v_gene: TRBV4-1
CDR3aa: CASSQRGTGYNEQFF
CDR3nt: TGCGCCAGCAGCCAGAGGGGGACAGGGTACAATGAGCAGTTCTTC

d_gene: TRBD2
j_gene: TRBJ2-7
abundance: NA
v_gene: TRBV19
CDR3aa: CASSRLAGSSYEQYF
CDR3nt: TGTGCCAGTAGTAGACTAGCGGGGAGCTCCTACGAGCAGTACTTC

d_gene: NA
j_gene: TRBJ2-7
abundance: once
v_gene: TRBV14
CDR3aa: CASSRSGYEQYF
CDR3nt: TGTGCCAGCAGCCGTAGCGGTTACGAGCAGTACTTC

d_gene: TRBD1
j_gene: TRBJ1-6
abundance: NA
v_gene: TRBV4-3
CDR3aa: CASSQDPGQDNSPLHF
CDR3nt: TGCGCCAGCAGCCAGGATCCGGGACAGGATAATTCACCCCTCCACTTT

d_gene: NA
j_gene: TRBJ1-2
abundance: NA
v_gene: TRBV28
CDR3aa: CASTYPLNANYGYTF
CDR3nt: TGTGCCAGCACCTACCCACTTAATGCTAACTATGGCTACACCTTC

d_gene: NA
j_gene: TRBJ1-3
abundance: once
v_gene: TRBV19
CDR3aa: CASSSDNNSGNTIYF
CDR3nt: TGTGCCAGTAGTAGTGACAACAACTCTGGAAACACCATATATTTT